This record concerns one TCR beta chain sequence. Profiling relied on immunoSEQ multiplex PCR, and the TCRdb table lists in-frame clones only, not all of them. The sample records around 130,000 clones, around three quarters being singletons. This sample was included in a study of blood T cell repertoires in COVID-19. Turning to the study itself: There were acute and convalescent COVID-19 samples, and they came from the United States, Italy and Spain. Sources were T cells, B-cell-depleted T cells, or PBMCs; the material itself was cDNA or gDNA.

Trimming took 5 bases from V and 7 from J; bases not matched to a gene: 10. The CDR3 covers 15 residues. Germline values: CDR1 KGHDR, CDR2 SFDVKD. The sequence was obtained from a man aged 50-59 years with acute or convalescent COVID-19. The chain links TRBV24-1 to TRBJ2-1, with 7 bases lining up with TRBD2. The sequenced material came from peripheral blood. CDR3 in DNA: TGTGCCACCAGTGGGTATGATCGGGGGGAAAATGAGCAGTTCTTC. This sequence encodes CATSGYDRGENEQFF.